This entry lists 19 T cell receptor beta chains sequenced from one sample in a study of blood T cell repertoires in COVID-19. Sequenced by immunoSEQ multiplex PCR; TCRdb stores in-frame clones only, minus some. The sample carries about 360,000 clones, 85% to 90% recorded once. The source material was peripheral blood. Every receptor here comes from a human donor in a cohort sampled during active COVID-19.

The chain recombines TRBV18 with TRBJ1-3; D perhaps matches TRBD1 (5 bases). Germline assignment: CDR1 KGHSH and CDR2 LQKENI. The CDR3 is made up of 15 amino acids. V was cut by 3 bases and J by 3 bases, with 12 bases left in between. This chain's CDR3 is CASSPSAGVGNTIYF. CDR3 in DNA: TGTGCCAGCTCACCTTCCGCGGGGGTTGGAAACACCATATATTTT.

V is TRBV9 and J is TRBJ2-3; 10 positions agree with TRBD2. The CDR3 runs 17 residues. V gave up 3 bases and J gave up 6 bases; unmatched junction bases: 13. Germline V gives CDR1 SGDLS, CDR2 YYNGEE. The CDR3 spells CASSEEDSGGTMDTQYF. The CDR3 DNA reads as TGTGCCAGCAGCGAGGAAGATAGCGGGGGGACCATGGATACGCAGTATTTT.

The chain joins TRBV12-3 or TRBV12-4 to TRBJ1-1, with D possibly TRBD1 on 6 matching bases. V was shortened by 1 base and J by 13 bases, with 16 bases between the two germline ends. The CDR3 contains 13 residues. The CDR3 loop reads CASSLGLRGGYFF. DNA of the CDR3: TGTGCCAGCAGTTTAGGACTCAGGGGAGGGTATTTCTTT.

V gene TRBV28 combines with J gene TRBJ2-3; 10 bases match TRBD2. The CDR3 covers 14 residues. CDR1 MDHEN and CDR2 SYDVKM come from the germline V gene. The junction had 2 bases not matched to a gene; V was cut back by 3 bases and J by 5 bases. The CDR3, as DNA: TGTGCCAGCAGTTTGCTAGCGGGAGAAGATACGCAGTATTTT. Its translation is CASSLLAGEDTQYF.

V gene TRBV2 combines with J gene TRBJ2-7; no definite D call. Germline CDR1 reads SNHLY; CDR2 reads FYNNEI. The V end was cut by 4 bases, the J end by 5 bases, with 9 bases between. The CDR3 is 12 amino acids. CDR3 residues: CASSVLRDEQYF. DNA for the CDR3: TGTGCCAGCAGTGTCCTTCGGGACGAGCAGTACTTC.

The chain combines TRBV10-3 with TRBJ2-3, with 9 bases aligning to TRBD1. From germline, CDR1 is ENHRY and CDR2 SYGVKD. Germline trimming cut 11 bases from V and 2 bases from J; bases unmatched to any gene: 8. The CDR3 extends over 14 amino acids. In DNA, the CDR3 is TGTGCCGCGGCCCGGACAGGGGCCACAGATACGCAGTATTTT. Protein sequence: CAAARTGATDTQYF.

The rearrangement uses TRBV4-2 and TRBJ2-1; 12 nucleotides line up with TRBD2. V gave up 1 base and J gave up 6 bases; unmatched junction bases: 10. From germline, CDR1 is LGHNA and CDR2 YNFKEQ. This CDR3 is 18 amino acids long. CDR3 sequence reads: CASSQAASGGAAPNEQFF. The CDR3 DNA sequence: TGTGCCAGCAGCCAAGCGGCTAGCGGGGGGGCGGCGCCCAATGAGCAGTTCTTC.

The chain links TRBV7-3 to TRBJ2-6; 9 nucleotides match TRBD1. There are 19 residues in the CDR3. Per germline, CDR1 SGHTA and CDR2 FQGTGA. J gave up 1 base and V 1 base, and 8 bases lay outside the gene matches. CDR3 residues: CASSLMPGQGGSGANVLTF. The CDR3 DNA is TGTGCCAGCAGCTTAATGCCGGGACAGGGAGGTTCTGGGGCCAACGTCCTGACTTTC.

CDR3 sequence reads: CASSPGQIKNIQYF. CDR3 nucleotide sequence: TGTGCCAGCAGTCCAGGACAGATCAAAAACATTCAGTACTTC. The chain recombines TRBV27 with TRBJ2-4, with D perhaps TRBD1 (6 bases). Germline CDR1 is MNHEY and CDR2 is SMNVEV (reference sequence). This CDR3 has 14 amino acids. V lost 5 bases and J lost 3, with 11 bases in between.

The rearrangement joins TRBV5-1 to TRBJ1-5; tentative D call: TRBD1 (5 bases). This CDR3 is built from 15 residues. V was shortened by 1 base and J by 4 bases, with 12 bases between the two germline ends. Germline values: CDR1 SGHRS, CDR2 YFSETQ. The CDR3 DNA sequence: TGCGCCAGCAGCTTGACAACAGGATCGAATCAGCCCCAGCATTTT. Its protein is CASSLTTGSNQPQHF.

The chain uses TRBV3-1 (or the pseudogene TRBV3-2) and TRBJ2-1, with 8 bases identical to TRBD2. Trimming at V came to 7 bases and at J to 5 bases, leaving 7 bases not matched to a gene. This CDR3 is 14 amino acids long. Germline lookup yields CDR1 LGHDT and CDR2 YNNKEL (reference sequence). The CDR3 coding sequence is TGTGCCAGCAACGGCCCCGGGAGGGACAATGAGCAGTTCTTC. It translates to CASNGPGRDNEQFF.

The chain has TRBV19 and TRBJ2-4; TRBD2 matches 14 bases. Trimming took 3 bases from V and 1 from J; bases not matched to a gene: 5. Germline V CDR1 and CDR2: LNHDA, SQIVND (reference sequence). The length of the CDR3 is 18 residues. CDR3 in DNA: TGTGCCAGTAGTATGGGGACTAGCGGGAGCGGGGCCAAAAACATTCAGTACTTC. Translation: CASSMGTSGSGAKNIQYF.

The chain joins TRBV5-1 to TRBJ1-2; TRBD1 matches at 9 bases. CDR3 size: 14 residues. Per germline, CDR1 SGHRS and CDR2 YFSETQ. The V and J ends lost 4 bases and 3 bases, in that order; junction bases with no gene match: 4. CDR3 sequence: CASSPRDRDYGYTF. The CDR3 nucleotides are TGCGCCAGCAGCCCCCGGGACAGGGACTATGGCTACACCTTC.

The count of this clone is one. The rearrangement links TRBV14 to TRBJ2-1; 7 positions match TRBD2. The V segment lost 4 bases and the J segment 9 bases; nucleotides outside the gene matches: 15. The germline CDR1 and CDR2 sequences are SGHDN and FVKESK. The CDR3 extends over 16 amino acids. The CDR3 loop reads CASSRLSGTLFGEQFF. CDR3 DNA sequence: TGTGCCAGCAGCCGCCTAAGCGGGACCCTATTCGGTGAGCAGTTCTTC.

This chain uses TRBV19 with TRBJ1-5, with D maybe TRBD1 (5 bases). This CDR3 is built from 12 residues. Germline V gene sequence: CDR1 LNHDA, CDR2 SQIVND (reference sequence). The V end lost 7 bases, the J end lost 7 bases, and 11 bases lay between the germline ends. CDR3 nucleotide sequence: TGTGCCAGTACAGGGAAGGAACAGCCCCAGCATTTT. The encoded protein is CASTGKEQPQHF.

The V call is TRBV13, the J call TRBJ2-1, with D unresolved. V was trimmed by 1 base and J by 8 bases, leaving 9 bases between them. The CDR3 has 13 amino acids. Germline V CDR1 and CDR2: PRHDT, FYEKMQ (reference sequence). The CDR3 is CASSLDVSDEQFF. In DNA form, the CDR3 reads TGTGCCAGCAGCTTAGACGTCTCGGATGAGCAGTTCTTC.

The J gene is TRBJ2-6, the V gene TRBV9; D gene uncertain. The V end lost 4 bases, the J end lost 4 bases, and 12 bases lay between the germline ends. Germline loops: CDR1 SGDLS, CDR2 YYNGEE. This CDR3 is 15 amino acids long. The CDR3 DNA sequence: TGTGCCAGCAGCCAGTCCCTCTGGGGGGCCAACGTCCTGACTTTC. Protein product: CASSQSLWGANVLTF.

The rearrangement links TRBV2 to TRBJ1-2, with D possibly being TRBD1 (6 bases). Germline V gene data show CDR1 as SNHLY and CDR2 as FYNNEI. Trimming took off 6 bases at V and 4 bases at J, with 18 bases between the two ends. The CDR3 is made up of 15 amino acids. This CDR3 is CASRARGGSAYGYTF. The CDR3 DNA reads as TGTGCCAGCAGGGCCCGGGGGGGCTCGGCCTATGGCTACACCTTC.

The DNA for the CDR3 is TGTGCCAGCAGCCGAGATCTAGCGGGAGGGACCGGGGAGCTGTTTTTT. Protein sequence: CASSRDLAGGTGELFF. This chain joins TRBV4-2 and TRBJ2-2; 12 nucleotides line up with TRBD2. V lost 4 bases and J lost 5; bases outside the gene matches: 5. This CDR3 contains 16 residues. Germline V CDR1 and CDR2: LGHNA, YNFKEQ.